This T cell receptor (beta chain) was sequenced in a study of technical replicates of blood from a few donors. The CDR3 spans 15 residues. V was pared by 1 base and J by 1 base, with 11 bases between. Looked up from germline, CDR1 is SGHVS and CDR2 is FQNEAQ. The protocol was immunoSEQ multiplex PCR, while the TCRdb copy is restricted to in-frame clones and leaves out a portion. Found here are around 76,000 clones, about 96% of them singletons; the top ten hold over 0.2%. This TCR derives from a human donor in good health. The chain is built from TRBV7-8 and TRBJ2-7; the D gene is possibly TRBD1 (6 bases). The sequenced sample was T cells isolated from PBMCs. The CDR3 DNA is TGTGCCAGCAGCTTAGTCAGGGGCAGATCCTACGAGCAGTACTTC. Encoded protein: CASSLVRGRSYEQYF.